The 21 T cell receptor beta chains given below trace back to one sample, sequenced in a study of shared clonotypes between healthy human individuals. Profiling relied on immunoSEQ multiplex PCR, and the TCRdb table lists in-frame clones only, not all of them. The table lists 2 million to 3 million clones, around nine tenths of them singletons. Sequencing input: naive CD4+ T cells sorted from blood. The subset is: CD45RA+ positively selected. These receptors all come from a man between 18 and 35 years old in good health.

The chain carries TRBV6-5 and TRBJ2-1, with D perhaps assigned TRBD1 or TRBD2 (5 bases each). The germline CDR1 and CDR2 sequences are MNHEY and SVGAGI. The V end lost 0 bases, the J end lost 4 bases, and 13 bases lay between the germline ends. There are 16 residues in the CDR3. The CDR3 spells CASSYSWDGIYNEQFF. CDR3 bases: TGTGCCAGCAGTTACTCGTGGGACGGGATATACAATGAGCAGTTCTTC.

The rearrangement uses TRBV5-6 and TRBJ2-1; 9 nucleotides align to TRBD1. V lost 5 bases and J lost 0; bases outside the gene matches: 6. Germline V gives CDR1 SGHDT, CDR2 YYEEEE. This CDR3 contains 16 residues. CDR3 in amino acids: CASRPVTGGSYNEQFF. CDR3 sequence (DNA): TGTGCCAGCAGGCCCGTGACAGGGGGCTCCTACAATGAGCAGTTCTTC.

The chain's CDR3 is CASSLALGITDTQYF. The CDR3 DNA follows: TGTGCCAGCAGCTTAGCGCTAGGCATTACAGATACGCAGTATTTT. The V call is TRBV7-9, the J call TRBJ2-3; D is unresolved. V was cut by 0 bases and J by 3 bases, with 10 bases left in between. Germline V lookup: CDR1 SEHNR, CDR2 FQNEAQ (reference sequence). There are 15 residues in the CDR3.

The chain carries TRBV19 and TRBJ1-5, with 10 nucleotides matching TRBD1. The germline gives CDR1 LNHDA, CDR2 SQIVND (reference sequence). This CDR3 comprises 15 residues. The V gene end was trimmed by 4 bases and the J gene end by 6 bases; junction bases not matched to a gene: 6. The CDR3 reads CASSTGTGVSQPQHF. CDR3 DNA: TGTGCCAGTAGTACAGGGACAGGGGTTAGTCAGCCCCAGCATTTT.

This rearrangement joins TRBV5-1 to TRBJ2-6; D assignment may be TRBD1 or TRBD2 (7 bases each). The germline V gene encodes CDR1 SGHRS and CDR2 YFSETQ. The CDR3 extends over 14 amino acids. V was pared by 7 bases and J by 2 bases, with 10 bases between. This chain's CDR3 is CASAGGAGANVLTF. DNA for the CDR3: TGCGCCAGCGCAGGGGGGGCTGGGGCCAACGTCCTGACTTTC.

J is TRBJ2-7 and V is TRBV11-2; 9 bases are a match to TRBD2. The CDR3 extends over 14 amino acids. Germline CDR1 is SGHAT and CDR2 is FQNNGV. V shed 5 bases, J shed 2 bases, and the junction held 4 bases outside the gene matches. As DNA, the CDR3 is TGTGCCAGCAGCCCGAGCGGGGGGCCCTACGAGCAGTACTTC. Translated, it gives CASSPSGGPYEQYF.

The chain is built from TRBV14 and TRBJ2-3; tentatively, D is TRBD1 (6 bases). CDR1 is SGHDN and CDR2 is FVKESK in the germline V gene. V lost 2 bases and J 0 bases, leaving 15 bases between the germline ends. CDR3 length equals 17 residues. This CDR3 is CASSQRTGSSSTDTQYF. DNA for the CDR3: TGTGCCAGCAGCCAAAGAACAGGGTCCTCCAGCACAGATACGCAGTATTTT.

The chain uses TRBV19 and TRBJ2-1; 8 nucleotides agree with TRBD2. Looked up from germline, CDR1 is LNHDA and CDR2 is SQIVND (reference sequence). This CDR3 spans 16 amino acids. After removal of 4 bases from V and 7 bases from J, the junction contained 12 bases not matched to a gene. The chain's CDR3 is CASSKTEGAGGNEQFF. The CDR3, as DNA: TGTGCCAGTAGTAAGACCGAAGGGGCGGGAGGAAATGAGCAGTTCTTC.

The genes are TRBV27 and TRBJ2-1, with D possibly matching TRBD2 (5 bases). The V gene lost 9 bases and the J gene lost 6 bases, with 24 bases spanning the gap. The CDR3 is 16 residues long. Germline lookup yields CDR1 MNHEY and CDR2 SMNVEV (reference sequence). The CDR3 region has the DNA TGTGCCAGTCGCCCCGGTTCCCGGACTCCAGCCAATGAGCAGTTCTTC. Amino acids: CASRPGSRTPANEQFF.

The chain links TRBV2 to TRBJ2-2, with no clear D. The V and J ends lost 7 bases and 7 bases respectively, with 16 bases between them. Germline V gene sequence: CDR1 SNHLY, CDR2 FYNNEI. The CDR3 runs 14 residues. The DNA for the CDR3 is TGTGCCAGCAAGGGTTGGAGCGAAGGCGGGGAGCTGTTTTTT. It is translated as CASKGWSEGGELFF. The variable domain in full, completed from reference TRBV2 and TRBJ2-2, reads EPEVTQTPSHQVTQMGQEVILRCVPISNHLYFYWYRQILGQKVEFLVSFYNNEISEKSEIFDDQFSVERPDGSNFTLKIRSTKLEDSAMYFCASKGWSEGGELFFGEGSRLTVL.

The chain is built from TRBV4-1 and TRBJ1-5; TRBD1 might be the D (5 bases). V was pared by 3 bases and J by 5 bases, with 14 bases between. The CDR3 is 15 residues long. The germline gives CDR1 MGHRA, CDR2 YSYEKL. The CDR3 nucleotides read TGCGCCAGCAGCCAGGAGGGGCAGACCCATCAGCCCCAGCATTTT. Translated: CASSQEGQTHQPQHF.

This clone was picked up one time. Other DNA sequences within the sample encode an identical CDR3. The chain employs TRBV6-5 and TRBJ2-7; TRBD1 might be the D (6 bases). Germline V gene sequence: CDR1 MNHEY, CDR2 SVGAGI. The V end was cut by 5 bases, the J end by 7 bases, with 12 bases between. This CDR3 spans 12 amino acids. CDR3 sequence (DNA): TGTGCCAGCAGTAGGCCAGGGGCTGAGCAGTACTTC. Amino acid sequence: CASSRPGAEQYF.

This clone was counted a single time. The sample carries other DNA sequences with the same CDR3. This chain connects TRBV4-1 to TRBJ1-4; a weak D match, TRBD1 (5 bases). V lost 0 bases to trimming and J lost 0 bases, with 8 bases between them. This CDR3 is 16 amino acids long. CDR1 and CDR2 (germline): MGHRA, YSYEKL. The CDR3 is CASSQEGRATNEKLFF. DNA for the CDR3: TGCGCCAGCAGCCAAGAGGGCAGGGCAACTAATGAAAAACTGTTTTTT.

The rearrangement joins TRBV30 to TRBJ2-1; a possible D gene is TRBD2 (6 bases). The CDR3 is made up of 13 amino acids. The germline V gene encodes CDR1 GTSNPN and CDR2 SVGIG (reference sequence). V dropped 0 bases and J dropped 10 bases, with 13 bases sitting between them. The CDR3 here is CAWSVETAGEQFF. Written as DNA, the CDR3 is TGTGCCTGGAGTGTTGAAACGGCGGGAGAGCAGTTCTTC. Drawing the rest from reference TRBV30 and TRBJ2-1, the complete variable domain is SQTIHQWPATLVQPVGSPLSLECTVEGTSNPNLYWYRQAAGRGLQLLFYSVGIGQISSEVPQNLSASRPQDRQFILSSKKLLLSDSGFYLCAWSVETAGEQFFGPGTRLTVL.

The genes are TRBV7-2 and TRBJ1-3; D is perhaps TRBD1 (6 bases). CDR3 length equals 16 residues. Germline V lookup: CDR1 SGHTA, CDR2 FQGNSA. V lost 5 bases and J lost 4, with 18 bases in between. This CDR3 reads CASSRGGAPVGNTIYF. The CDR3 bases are TGTGCCAGCAGCCGAGGGGGGGCACCCGTGGGAAACACCATATATTTT.

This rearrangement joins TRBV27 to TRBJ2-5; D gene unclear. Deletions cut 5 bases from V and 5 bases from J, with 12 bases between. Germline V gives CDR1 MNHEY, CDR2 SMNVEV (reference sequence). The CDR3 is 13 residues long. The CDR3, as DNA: TGTGCCAGCAGTCAACGGGTCCGGGAGACCCAGTACTTC. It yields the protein CASSQRVRETQYF.

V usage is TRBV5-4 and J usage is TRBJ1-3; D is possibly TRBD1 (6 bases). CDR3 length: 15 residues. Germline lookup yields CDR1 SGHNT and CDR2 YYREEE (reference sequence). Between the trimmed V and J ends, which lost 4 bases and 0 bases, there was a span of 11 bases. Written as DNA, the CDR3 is TGTGCCAGCAGCCTTGACAGGAACTCTGGAAACACCATATATTTT. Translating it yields CASSLDRNSGNTIYF.

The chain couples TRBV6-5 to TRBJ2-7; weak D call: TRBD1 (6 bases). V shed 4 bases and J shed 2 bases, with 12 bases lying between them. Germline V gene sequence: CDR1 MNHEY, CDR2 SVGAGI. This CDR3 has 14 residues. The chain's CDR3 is CASSFLRGPYEQYF. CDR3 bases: TGTGCCAGCAGTTTTCTCAGGGGTCCCTACGAGCAGTACTTC.

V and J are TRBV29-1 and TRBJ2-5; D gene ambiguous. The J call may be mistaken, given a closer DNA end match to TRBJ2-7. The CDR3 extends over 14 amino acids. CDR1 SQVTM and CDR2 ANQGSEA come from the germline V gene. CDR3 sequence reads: CSVTLHASLYEQYF. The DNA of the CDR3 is TGCAGCGTTACCTTACACGCATCCCTCTACGAGCAGTACTTC.

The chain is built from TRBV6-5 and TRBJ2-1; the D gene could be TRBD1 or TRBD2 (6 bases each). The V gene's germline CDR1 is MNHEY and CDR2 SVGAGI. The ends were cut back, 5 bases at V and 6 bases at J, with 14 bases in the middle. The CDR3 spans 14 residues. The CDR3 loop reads CASSRGEVGNEQFF. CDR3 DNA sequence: TGTGCCAGCAGTAGGGGGGAGGTAGGCAATGAGCAGTTCTTC.

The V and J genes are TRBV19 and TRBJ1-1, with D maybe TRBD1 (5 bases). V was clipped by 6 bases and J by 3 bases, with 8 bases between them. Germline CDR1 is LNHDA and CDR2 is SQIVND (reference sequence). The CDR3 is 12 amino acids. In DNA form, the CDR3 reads TGTGCCAGTAGACGGGACTACACTGAAGCTTTCTTT. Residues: CASRRDYTEAFF.